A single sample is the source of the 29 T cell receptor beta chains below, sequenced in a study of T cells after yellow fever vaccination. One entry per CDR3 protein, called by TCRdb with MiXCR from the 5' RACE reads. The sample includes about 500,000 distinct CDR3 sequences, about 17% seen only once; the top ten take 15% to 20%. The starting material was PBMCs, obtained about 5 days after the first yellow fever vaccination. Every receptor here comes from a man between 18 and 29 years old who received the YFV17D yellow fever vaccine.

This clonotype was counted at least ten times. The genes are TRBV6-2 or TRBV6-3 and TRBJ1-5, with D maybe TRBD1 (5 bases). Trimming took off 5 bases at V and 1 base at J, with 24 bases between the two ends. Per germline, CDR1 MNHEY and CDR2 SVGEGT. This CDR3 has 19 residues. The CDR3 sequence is CASSTNYRDSRGSNQPQHF. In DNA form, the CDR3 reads TGTGCCAGCAGTACAAACTACCGGGACTCACGGGGGAGCAATCAGCCCCAGCATTTT.

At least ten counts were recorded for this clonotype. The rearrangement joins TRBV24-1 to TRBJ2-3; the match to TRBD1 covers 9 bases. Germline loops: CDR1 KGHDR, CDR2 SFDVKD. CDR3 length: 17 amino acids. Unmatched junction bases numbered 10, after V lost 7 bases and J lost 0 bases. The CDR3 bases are TGTGCCACCAGCATGTCGGGACAGGGACACAGCACAGATACGCAGTATTTT. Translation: CATSMSGQGHSTDTQYF.

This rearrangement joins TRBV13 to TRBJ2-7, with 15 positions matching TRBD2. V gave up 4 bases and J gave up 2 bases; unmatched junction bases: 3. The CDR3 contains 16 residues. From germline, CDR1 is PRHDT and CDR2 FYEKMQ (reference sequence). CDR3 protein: CASSSGTSGGTYEQYF. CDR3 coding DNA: TGTGCCAGCAGCTCCGGGACTAGCGGGGGGACCTACGAGCAGTACTTC.

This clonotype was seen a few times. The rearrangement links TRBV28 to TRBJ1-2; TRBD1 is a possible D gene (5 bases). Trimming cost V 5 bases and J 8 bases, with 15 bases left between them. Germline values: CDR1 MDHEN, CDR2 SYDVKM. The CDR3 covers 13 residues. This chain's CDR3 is CASSTGPWRGYTF. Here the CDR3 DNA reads TGTGCCAGCAGTACGGGGCCCTGGCGGGGCTACACCTTC.

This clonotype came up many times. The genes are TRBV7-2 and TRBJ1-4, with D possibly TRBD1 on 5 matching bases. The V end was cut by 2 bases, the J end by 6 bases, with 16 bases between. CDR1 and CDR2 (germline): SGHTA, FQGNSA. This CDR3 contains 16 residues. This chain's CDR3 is CASSLYTGGMDEKLFF. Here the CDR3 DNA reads TGTGCCAGCAGCTTATACACAGGTGGGATGGATGAAAAACTGTTTTTT.

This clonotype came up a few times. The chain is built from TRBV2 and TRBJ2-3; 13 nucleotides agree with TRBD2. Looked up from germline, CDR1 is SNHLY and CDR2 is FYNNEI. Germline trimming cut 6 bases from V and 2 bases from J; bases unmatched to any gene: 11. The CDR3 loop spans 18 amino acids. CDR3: CASRGELAGGRNTDTQYF. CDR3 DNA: TGTGCCAGCAGGGGGGAACTAGCGGGGGGGCGGAACACAGATACGCAGTATTTT. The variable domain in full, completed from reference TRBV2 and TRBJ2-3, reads EPEVTQTPSHQVTQMGQEVILRCVPISNHLYFYWYRQILGQKVEFLVSFYNNEISEKSEIFDDQFSVERPDGSNFTLKIRSTKLEDSAMYFCASRGELAGGRNTDTQYFGPGTRLTVL.

The CDR3 is CASRRGTRQEAFF. The DNA of the CDR3 is TGTGCCAGCAGGCGAGGGACCCGCCAGGAAGCTTTCTTT. V is TRBV12-3 or TRBV12-4 and J is TRBJ1-1; D is perhaps TRBD1 (5 bases). The CDR3 runs to 13 residues. Trimming cost V 6 bases and J 8 bases, with 16 bases left between them.

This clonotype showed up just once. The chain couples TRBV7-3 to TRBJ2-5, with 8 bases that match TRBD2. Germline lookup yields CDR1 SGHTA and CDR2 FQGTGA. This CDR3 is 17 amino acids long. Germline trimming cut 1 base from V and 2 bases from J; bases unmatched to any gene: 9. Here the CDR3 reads CASSLKHREGLQETQYF. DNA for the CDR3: TGTGCCAGCAGCTTAAAACACCGGGAGGGGCTTCAAGAGACCCAGTACTTC.

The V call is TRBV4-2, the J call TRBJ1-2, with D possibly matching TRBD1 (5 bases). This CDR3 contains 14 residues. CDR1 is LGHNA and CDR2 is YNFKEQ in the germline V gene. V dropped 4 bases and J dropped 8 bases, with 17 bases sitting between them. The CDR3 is CASSPVGTAIGYTF. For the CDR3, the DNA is TGTGCCAGCAGCCCCGTAGGGACCGCCATAGGCTACACCTTC.

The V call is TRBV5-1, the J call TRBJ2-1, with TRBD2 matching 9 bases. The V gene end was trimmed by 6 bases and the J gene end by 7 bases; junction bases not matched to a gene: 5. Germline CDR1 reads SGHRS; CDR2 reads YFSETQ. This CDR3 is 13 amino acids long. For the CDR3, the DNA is TGCGCCAGCACCCTAGCGGGGATGAATGAGCAGTTCTTC. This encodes CASTLAGMNEQFF.

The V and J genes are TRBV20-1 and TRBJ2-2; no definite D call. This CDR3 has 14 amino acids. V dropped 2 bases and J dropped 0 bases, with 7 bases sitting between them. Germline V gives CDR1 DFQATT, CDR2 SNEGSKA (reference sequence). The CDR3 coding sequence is TGCAGTGCTAGAAGCACAGCGAACACCGGGGAGCTGTTTTTT. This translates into CSARSTANTGELFF.

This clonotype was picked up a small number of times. The CDR3 DNA reads TGCGCCAGCAGCCACTCACTAAACCCTCAAGAGACCCAGTACTTC. It is translated as CASSHSLNPQETQYF. The V call is TRBV4-3, the J call TRBJ2-5, with D unresolved. From germline, CDR1 is LGHNA and CDR2 YSLEER. The CDR3 covers 15 residues. V shed 3 bases and J shed 2 bases, with 13 bases lying between them.

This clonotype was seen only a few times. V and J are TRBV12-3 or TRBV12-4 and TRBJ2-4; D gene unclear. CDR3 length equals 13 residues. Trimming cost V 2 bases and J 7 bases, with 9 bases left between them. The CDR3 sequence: CASSLRLRNIQYF. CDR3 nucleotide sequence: TGTGCCAGCAGTTTACGCCTCAGGAACATTCAGTACTTC.

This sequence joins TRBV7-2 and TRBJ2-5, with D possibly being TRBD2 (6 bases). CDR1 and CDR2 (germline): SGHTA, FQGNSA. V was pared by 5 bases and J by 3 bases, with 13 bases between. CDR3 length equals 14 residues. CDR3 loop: CASSQLGGKETQYF. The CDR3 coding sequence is TGTGCCAGCAGCCAACTGGGAGGCAAAGAGACCCAGTACTTC.

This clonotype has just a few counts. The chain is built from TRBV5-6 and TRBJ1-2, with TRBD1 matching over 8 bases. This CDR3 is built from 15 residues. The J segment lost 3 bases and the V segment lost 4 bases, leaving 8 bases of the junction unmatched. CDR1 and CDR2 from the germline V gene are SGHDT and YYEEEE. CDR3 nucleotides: TGTGCCAGCAGCCTGGACAGGGACTGGGACTATGGCTACACCTTC. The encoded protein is CASSLDRDWDYGYTF.

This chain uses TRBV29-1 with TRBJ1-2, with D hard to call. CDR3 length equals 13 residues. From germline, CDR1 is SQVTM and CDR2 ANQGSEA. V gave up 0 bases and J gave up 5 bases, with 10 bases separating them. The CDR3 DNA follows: TGCAGCGTTGAAGACGGATGGGAATATGGCTACACCTTC. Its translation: CSVEDGWEYGYTF.

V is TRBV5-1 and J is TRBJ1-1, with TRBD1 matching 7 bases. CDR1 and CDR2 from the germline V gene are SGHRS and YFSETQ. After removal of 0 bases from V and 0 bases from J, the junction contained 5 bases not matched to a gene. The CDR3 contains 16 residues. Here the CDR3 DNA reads TGCGCCAGCAGCTTGGACAGGGGACATATGAACACTGAAGCTTTCTTT. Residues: CASSLDRGHMNTEAFF.

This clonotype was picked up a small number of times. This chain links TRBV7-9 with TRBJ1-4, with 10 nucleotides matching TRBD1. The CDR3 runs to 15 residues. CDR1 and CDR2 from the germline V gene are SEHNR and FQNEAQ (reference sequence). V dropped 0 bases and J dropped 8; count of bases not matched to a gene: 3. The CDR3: CASSLAGTGVEKLFF. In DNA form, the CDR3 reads TGTGCCAGCAGCTTAGCGGGGACAGGGGTCGAAAAACTGTTTTTT.

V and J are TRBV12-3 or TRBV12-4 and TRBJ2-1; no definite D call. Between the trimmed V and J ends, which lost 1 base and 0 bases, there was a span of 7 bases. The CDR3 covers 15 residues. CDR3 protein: CASSLVMSSYNEQFF. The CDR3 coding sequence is TGTGCCAGCAGTTTAGTCATGAGCTCCTACAATGAGCAGTTCTTC.

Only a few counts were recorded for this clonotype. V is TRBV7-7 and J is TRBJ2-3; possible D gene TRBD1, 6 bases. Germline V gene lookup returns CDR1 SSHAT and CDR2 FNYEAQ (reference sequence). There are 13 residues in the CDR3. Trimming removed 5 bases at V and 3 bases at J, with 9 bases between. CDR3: CASSITGTDTQYF. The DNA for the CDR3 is TGTGCCAGCAGCATTACAGGGACAGATACGCAGTATTTT.

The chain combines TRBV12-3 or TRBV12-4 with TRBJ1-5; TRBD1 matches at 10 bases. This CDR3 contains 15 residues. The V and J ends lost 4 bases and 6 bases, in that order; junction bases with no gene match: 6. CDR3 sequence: CASSSLGQGSQPQHF. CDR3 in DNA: TGTGCCAGCAGTTCACTGGGACAGGGGAGTCAGCCCCAGCATTTT.

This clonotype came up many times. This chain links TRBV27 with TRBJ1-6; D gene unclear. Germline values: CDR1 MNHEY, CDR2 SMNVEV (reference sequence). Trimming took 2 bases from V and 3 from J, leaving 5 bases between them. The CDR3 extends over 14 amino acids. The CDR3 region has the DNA TGTGCCAGCAGTTTAGACGGCTATAATTCACCCCTCCACTTT. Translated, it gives CASSLDGYNSPLHF.

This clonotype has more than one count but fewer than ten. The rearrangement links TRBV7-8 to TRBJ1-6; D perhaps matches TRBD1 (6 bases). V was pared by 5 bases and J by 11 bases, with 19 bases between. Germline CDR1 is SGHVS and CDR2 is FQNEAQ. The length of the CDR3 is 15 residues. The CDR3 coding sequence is TGTGCCAGCAGCGTAGGGGGGGCGAAATGGACACCCCTCCACTTT. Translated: CASSVGGAKWTPLHF.

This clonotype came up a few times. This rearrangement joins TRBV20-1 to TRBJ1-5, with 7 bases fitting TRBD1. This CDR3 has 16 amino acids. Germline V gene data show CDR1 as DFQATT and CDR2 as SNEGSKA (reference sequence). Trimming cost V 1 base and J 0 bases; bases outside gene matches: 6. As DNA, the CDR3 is TGCAGTGCTAGAGCCCACAGGGGATATAGCAATCAGCCCCAGCATTTT. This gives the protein CSARAHRGYSNQPQHF.

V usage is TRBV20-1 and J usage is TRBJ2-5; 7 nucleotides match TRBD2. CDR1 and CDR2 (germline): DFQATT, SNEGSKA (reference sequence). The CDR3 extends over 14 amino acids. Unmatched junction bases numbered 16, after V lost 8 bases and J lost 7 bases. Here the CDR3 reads CSFGSSGSGRTQYF. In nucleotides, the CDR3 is TGCAGTTTTGGTTCTAGCGGTAGCGGTCGGACCCAGTACTTC.

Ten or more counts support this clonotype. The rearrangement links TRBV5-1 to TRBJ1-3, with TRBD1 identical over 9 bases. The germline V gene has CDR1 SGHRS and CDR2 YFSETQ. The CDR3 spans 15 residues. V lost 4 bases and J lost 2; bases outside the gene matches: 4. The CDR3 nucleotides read TGCGCCAGCAGCCAGGGACAGGGAGCTGGAAACACCATATATTTT. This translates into CASSQGQGAGNTIYF.

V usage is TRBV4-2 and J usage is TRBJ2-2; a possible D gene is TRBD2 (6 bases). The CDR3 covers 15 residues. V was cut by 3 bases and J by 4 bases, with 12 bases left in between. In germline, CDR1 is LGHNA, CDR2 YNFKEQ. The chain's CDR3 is CASSQGLPGTGELFF. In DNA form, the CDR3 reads TGTGCCAGCAGCCAGGGACTGCCGGGCACCGGGGAGCTGTTTTTT.

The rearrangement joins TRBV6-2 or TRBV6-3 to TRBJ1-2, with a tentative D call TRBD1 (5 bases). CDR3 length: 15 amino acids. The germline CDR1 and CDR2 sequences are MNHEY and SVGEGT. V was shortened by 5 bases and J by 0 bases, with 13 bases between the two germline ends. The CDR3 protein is CASSSHGAANYGYTF. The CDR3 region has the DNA TGTGCCAGCAGTAGTCACGGGGCTGCTAACTATGGCTACACCTTC.

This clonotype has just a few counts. CDR3 sequence (DNA): TGTGCCAGCAGCCAAGGACAGGGGAGCGGTAATGAAAAACTGTTTTTT. This translates into CASSQGQGSGNEKLFF. The J gene is TRBJ1-4, the V gene TRBV5-5; 9 nucleotides line up with TRBD1. V lost 4 bases and J lost 4; bases outside the gene matches: 8. The CDR3 is made up of 16 amino acids. Germline V gives CDR1 SGHKS, CDR2 YYEKEE (reference sequence).